Below are 30 T cell receptor beta chains sequenced from a single sample in a study of coeliac disease. Produced via immunoSEQ multiplex PCR; TCRdb's table is partial and in-frame only. Seen here are a few thousand clones, about 73% observed once, and the top ten hold approximately 15%. The sequenced sample was lymphocytes from the gut lamina propria. Every receptor here comes from a human donor without celiac disease.

The genes are TRBV19 and TRBJ2-3, with TRBD2 as a possible D gene (5 bases). The CDR3 loop spans 15 amino acids. V was pared by 2 bases and J by 0 bases, with 9 bases between. CDR1 and CDR2 (germline): LNHDA, SQIVND (reference sequence). This CDR3 reads CASSIRLTSTDTQYF. The DNA for the CDR3 is TGTGCCAGTAGTATACGACTAACCAGCACAGATACGCAGTATTTT. The full variable domain, its missing parts supplied by reference TRBV19 and TRBJ2-3, is DGGITQSPKYLFRKEGQNVTLSCEQNLNHDAMYWYRQDPGQGLRLIYYSQIVNDFQKGDIAEGYSVSREKKESFPLTVTSAQKNPTAFYLCASSIRLTSTDTQYFGPGTRLTVL.

This rearrangement joins TRBV6-5 to TRBJ1-1, with TRBD1 matching 8 bases. V gave up 2 bases and J gave up 7 bases; unmatched junction bases: 9. The CDR3 spans 15 residues. CDR1 and CDR2 from the germline V gene are MNHEY and SVGAGI. As DNA, the CDR3 is TGTGCCAGCAGTTACGGGCAGGGGGCGAGGGGTGAAGCTTTCTTT. This sequence encodes CASSYGQGARGEAFF.

This clone turned up a few times. This sequence joins TRBV7-2 and TRBJ1-4; the D gene is possibly TRBD1 (5 bases). Trimming pared 5 bases from V and 3 bases from J, leaving 16 bases between. CDR3 length: 16 amino acids. Germline V gene sequence: CDR1 SGHTA, CDR2 FQGNSA. CDR3 in DNA: TGTGCCAGCAGCCGCGGGACGGGACGGGCTAATGAAAAACTGTTTTTT. As protein: CASSRGTGRANEKLFF. The complete variable domain, with remaining parts taken from reference TRBV7-2 and TRBJ1-4, reads GAGVSQSPSNKVTEKGKDVELRCDPISGHTALYWYRQSLGQGLEFLIYFQGNSAPDKSGLPSDRFSAERTGGSVSTLTIQRTQQEDSAVYLCASSRGTGRANEKLFFGSGTQLSVL.

This clone turned up a few times. The rearrangement links TRBV2 to TRBJ2-1; 13 nucleotides align to TRBD2. The CDR3 consists of 14 residues. Per germline, CDR1 SNHLY and CDR2 FYNNEI. Germline trimming cut 6 bases from V and 13 bases from J; bases unmatched to any gene: 9. The CDR3 region has the DNA TGTGCCAGCAGCCCCTTAACTAGCGGGGGGGGTCAGTTCTTC. Its translation is CASSPLTSGGGQFF.

This chain connects TRBV11-3 to TRBJ2-4, with 9 bases aligning to TRBD1. The germline CDR1 and CDR2 sequences are SGHNT and YENEEA. There are 16 residues in the CDR3. V was clipped by 0 bases and J by 11 bases; unmatched bases: 11. CDR3 in DNA: TGTGCCAGCAGCTTAGAGGGGGACAGGGTTTTCGTGGTTCAGTACTTC. Translation: CASSLEGDRVFVVQYF.

V is TRBV7-6 and J is TRBJ1-2; no reliable D call. The ends were cut back, 2 bases at V and 3 bases at J, with 16 bases in the middle. CDR3 size: 16 residues. CDR1 is SGHVS, CDR2 FNYEAQ, per germline. CDR3 sequence reads: CASSLRGEARDYGYTF. The CDR3 region has the DNA TGTGCCAGCAGCTTACGAGGCGAAGCACGGGACTATGGCTACACCTTC.

J is TRBJ2-1 and V is TRBV5-1; 11 bases agree with TRBD2. This CDR3 is built from 16 residues. With V trimmed by 1 base and J by 6 bases, 6 bases remained unmatched. Germline V lookup: CDR1 SGHRS, CDR2 YFSETQ. In nucleotides, the CDR3 is TGCGCCAGCAGCTTGCTGGTTAGCGGGAGGGCCAATGAGCAGTTCTTC. This encodes CASSLLVSGRANEQFF.

The gene calls are TRBV4-2 and TRBJ2-5; 8 bases fit TRBD2. V gave up 5 bases and J gave up 5 bases; unmatched junction bases: 16. This CDR3 comprises 17 residues. Germline CDR1 reads LGHNA; CDR2 reads YNFKEQ. CDR3 DNA sequence: TGTGCCAGCAGCGACCCCCGAGGGCGGGGGGCTTGGGAGACCCAGTACTTC. This codes for CASSDPRGRGAWETQYF.

The V and J genes are TRBV6-4 and TRBJ1-2, with 9 bases matching TRBD1. The junction had 8 bases not matched to a gene; V was cut back by 3 bases and J by 6 bases. Germline loops: CDR1 MRHNA, CDR2 SNTAGT. The CDR3 is 15 residues long. The CDR3 region is CASSDPPGQGNGYTF. CDR3 in DNA: TGTGCCAGCAGTGATCCTCCGGGACAGGGAAATGGCTACACCTTC.

This clone was picked up a small number of times. The rearrangement joins TRBV15 to TRBJ2-7, with D possibly matching TRBD2 (5 bases). V lost 1 base and J 4 bases, leaving 8 bases between the germline ends. The germline gives CDR1 LNHNV, CDR2 YYDKDF (reference sequence). The CDR3 sequence is 13 residues long. In nucleotides, the CDR3 is TGTGCCACCAGCAGAGGCGGGTCTTACGAGCAGTACTTC. It translates to CATSRGGSYEQYF.

This chain links TRBV27 with TRBJ2-6, with 10 bases lining up with TRBD2. This CDR3 has 17 amino acids. Trimming at V came to 3 bases and at J to 4 bases, leaving 6 bases not matched to a gene. Germline CDR1 is MNHEY and CDR2 is SMNVEV (reference sequence). CDR3 sequence reads: CASSFLSGRGGANVLTF. For the CDR3, the DNA is TGTGCCAGCAGTTTTCTAAGCGGGAGGGGGGGGGCCAACGTCCTGACTTTC. The entire variable domain, with the rest obtained from reference TRBV27 and TRBJ2-6, is as follows: EAQVTQNPRYLITVTGKKLTVTCSQNMNHEYMSWYRQDPGLGLRQIYYSMNVEVTDKGDVPEGYKVSRKEKRNFPLILESPSPNQTSLYFCASSFLSGRGGANVLTFGAGSRLTVL.

The CDR3 bases are TGTGCCAGTAGGACTAGCGGGACCTACGAGCAGTACTTC. Its translation is CASRTSGTYEQYF. The rearrangement joins TRBV19 to TRBJ2-7; 11 nucleotides agree with TRBD2. The CDR3 extends over 13 amino acids. CDR1 and CDR2 (germline): LNHDA, SQIVND (reference sequence). Germline trimming cut 6 bases from V and 2 bases from J; bases unmatched to any gene: 0.

V usage is TRBV5-4 and J usage is TRBJ2-3; 9 bases are a match to TRBD2. The germline V gene encodes CDR1 SGHNT and CDR2 YYREEE (reference sequence). The CDR3 has 15 residues. Trimming cost V 4 bases and J 5 bases; bases outside gene matches: 8. CDR3 sequence (DNA): TGTGCCAGCAGCGTCGGGACTAGCAATCAAGATACGCAGTATTTT. It is translated as CASSVGTSNQDTQYF.

The chain couples TRBV19 to TRBJ2-5, with 11 bases lining up with TRBD2. Trimming at V came to 5 bases and at J to 1 base, leaving 12 bases not matched to a gene. Germline values: CDR1 LNHDA, CDR2 SQIVND (reference sequence). The CDR3 runs to 18 residues. CDR3 loop: CASSALGLAVPPQETQYF. In DNA, the CDR3 is TGTGCCAGTAGTGCGCTGGGACTAGCGGTACCACCCCAAGAGACCCAGTACTTC.

V is TRBV5-1 and J is TRBJ1-1, with D possibly matching TRBD1 (6 bases). With 0 bases removed from V and 11 bases from J, the gap between germline ends came to 14 bases. CDR1 is SGHRS, CDR2 YFSETQ, per germline. The CDR3 is 13 residues long. The DNA for the CDR3 is TGCGCCAGCAGCTTGGTACAGGGTAATTTGGCTTTCTTT. It specifies CASSLVQGNLAFF.

V usage is TRBV29-1 and J usage is TRBJ2-7; the match to TRBD1 covers 9 bases. V was clipped by 7 bases and J by 6 bases; unmatched bases: 13. This CDR3 is built from 14 residues. Germline CDR1 reads SQVTM; CDR2 reads ANQGSEA. In DNA, the CDR3 is TGCAGCGCCCGAAGGGGGACAGGGTTTGTCGAGCAGTACTTC. Residues: CSARRGTGFVEQYF.

The J gene is TRBJ2-2, the V gene TRBV11-3, with 8 bases that match TRBD2. The CDR3 is made up of 15 amino acids. Trimming cost V 5 bases and J 6 bases; bases outside gene matches: 8. From germline, CDR1 is SGHNT and CDR2 YENEEA. The CDR3 is CASSPPGGPAGELFF. The CDR3 bases are TGTGCCAGCAGCCCACCGGGGGGGCCCGCCGGGGAGCTGTTTTTT.

This clone was seen a few times. V usage is TRBV18 and J usage is TRBJ1-5; unclear D gene. The CDR3 has 17 amino acids. The germline V and J ends were trimmed by 2 bases and 1 base, with 15 bases remaining between them. In germline, CDR1 is KGHSH, CDR2 LQKENI. The CDR3, as DNA: TGTGCCAGCTCACCAGGCAGGTCTACCTTAAGCAATCAGCCCCAGCATTTT. It codes for CASSPGRSTLSNQPQHF.

The chain joins TRBV7-8 to TRBJ2-5, with 11 bases aligning to TRBD1. The germline gives CDR1 SGHVS, CDR2 FQNEAQ. With 5 bases clipped from V and 5 bases from J, the junction kept 7 bases outside the gene matches. The CDR3 is 15 residues long. The CDR3 is CASSLRDRGGETQYF. CDR3 bases: TGTGCCAGCAGCCTCCGGGACAGGGGGGGTGAGACCCAGTACTTC.

The count of this clone is one. The chain employs TRBV6-5 and TRBJ2-7; 9 bases map to TRBD2. The V segment lost 4 bases and the J segment 4 bases; nucleotides outside the gene matches: 8. CDR1 and CDR2 from the germline V gene are MNHEY and SVGAGI. The CDR3 length is 15 residues. CDR3 bases: TGTGCCAGCAGTTCAGGTAGCGGGGGCTTTTACGAGCAGTACTTC. It specifies CASSSGSGGFYEQYF.

This clone has only a few counts. The chain couples TRBV6-6 to TRBJ1-4, with D unresolved. Trimming removed 6 bases at V and 4 bases at J, with 12 bases between. Germline V gene data show CDR1 as MNHNY and CDR2 as SVGAGI (reference sequence). The CDR3 is 14 amino acids. CDR3 protein: CASSTPGINEKLFF. CDR3 sequence (DNA): TGTGCCAGCAGCACTCCGGGGATTAATGAAAAACTGTTTTTT.

This clone has only a few counts. This rearrangement joins TRBV4-2 to TRBJ2-2; 7 bases fit TRBD2. With 0 bases clipped from V and 8 bases from J, the junction kept 9 bases outside the gene matches. This CDR3 has 16 amino acids. In germline, CDR1 is LGHNA, CDR2 YNFKEQ. The chain's CDR3 is CASSQEGRGSGGELFF. DNA of the CDR3: TGTGCCAGCAGCCAAGAGGGTAGGGGTAGCGGGGGGGAGCTGTTTTTT.

This clone was seen once. V gene TRBV4-1 combines with J gene TRBJ2-7, with 10 bases aligning to TRBD2. J was trimmed by 4 bases and V by 5 bases; bases with no gene match: 11. CDR1 and CDR2 from the germline V gene are MGHRA and YSYEKL. CDR3 length equals 16 residues. The CDR3 nucleotides are TGCGCCAGCAGCTCAGACATGCCTAGCGGGAGATACGAGCAGTACTTC. As protein: CASSSDMPSGRYEQYF.

This rearrangement joins TRBV27 to TRBJ2-7; tentatively, D is TRBD1 (7 bases). CDR3 size: 15 residues. With 6 bases removed from V and 2 bases from J, the gap between germline ends came to 17 bases. The V gene's germline CDR1 is MNHEY and CDR2 SMNVEV (reference sequence). The CDR3 loop reads CASRAPGRGAYEQYF. In DNA, the CDR3 is TGTGCCAGCAGAGCCCCGGGCAGGGGGGCCTACGAGCAGTACTTC.

This clone was detected once. The gene calls are TRBV16 and TRBJ1-4, with a possible D match to TRBD1 (6 bases). The CDR3 totals 17 residues. The germline CDR1 and CDR2 sequences are KGHSY and FQNENV. V lost 3 bases and J lost 0, with 14 bases in between. The CDR3 DNA reads as TGTGCCAGCAGCCACCGATCCACAGGGACAACTAATGAAAAACTGTTTTTT. Translating gives CASSHRSTGTTNEKLFF. The whole variable domain, remainder taken from reference TRBV16 and TRBJ1-4, is GEEVAQTPKHLVRGEGQKAKLYCAPIKGHSYVFWYQQVLKNEFKFLISFQNENVFDETGMPKERFSAKCLPNSPCSLEIQATKLEDSAVYFCASSHRSTGTTNEKLFFGSGTQLSVL.

The chain links TRBV11-3 to TRBJ2-5; 8 nucleotides line up with TRBD1. CDR1 and CDR2 from the germline V gene are SGHNT and YENEEA. The J segment lost 5 bases and the V segment lost 8 bases, leaving 4 bases of the junction unmatched. The CDR3 runs to 12 residues. CDR3 coding DNA: TGTGCCAGCCAGGGGGCTGGGGAGACCCAGTACTTC. Encoded protein: CASQGAGETQYF. Full variable domain (missing parts from reference TRBV11-3 and TRBJ2-5): EAGVVQSPRYKIIEKKQPVAFWCNPISGHNTLYWYLQNLGQGPELLIRYENEEAVDDSQLPKDRFSAERLKGVDSTLKIQPAELGDSAVYLCASQGAGETQYFGPGTRLLVL.

The chain recombines TRBV6-5 with TRBJ1-2, with 8 bases identical to TRBD1. This CDR3 is built from 16 residues. CDR1 is MNHEY, CDR2 SVGAGI, per germline. Trimming at V came to 0 bases and at J to 8 bases, leaving 11 bases not matched to a gene. CDR3: CASSYSGGQALWGYTF. The CDR3 DNA reads as TGTGCCAGCAGTTACTCCGGGGGACAGGCCCTCTGGGGCTACACCTTC.

V is TRBV30 and J is TRBJ2-7, with D possibly TRBD1 on 6 matching bases. Trimming cost V 7 bases and J 4 bases, with 11 bases left between them. The V gene's germline CDR1 is GTSNPN and CDR2 SVGIG (reference sequence). The CDR3 is 11 amino acids. In DNA, the CDR3 is TGTGCCTTACAACAGGGATACGAGCAGTACTTC. Its protein is CALQQGYEQYF.

The chain recombines TRBV6-4 with TRBJ2-5; 7 bases align to TRBD2. Trimming cost V 3 bases and J 5 bases; bases outside gene matches: 9. The CDR3 is 15 residues long. Germline lookup yields CDR1 MRHNA and CDR2 SNTAGT. The CDR3 protein is CASSEDGGTGETQYF. The CDR3 nucleotides read TGTGCCAGCAGTGAGGACGGGGGGACGGGGGAGACCCAGTACTTC.

This chain links TRBV10-3 with TRBJ2-7; D is unclear. CDR3 length equals 14 residues. V was cut by 0 bases and J by 5 bases, with 11 bases left in between. Per germline, CDR1 ENHRY and CDR2 SYGVKD. The CDR3 DNA follows: TGTGCCATCAGTGAGTCGAGCCCCGCCGACGAGCAGTACTTC. Translation: CAISESSPADEQYF.